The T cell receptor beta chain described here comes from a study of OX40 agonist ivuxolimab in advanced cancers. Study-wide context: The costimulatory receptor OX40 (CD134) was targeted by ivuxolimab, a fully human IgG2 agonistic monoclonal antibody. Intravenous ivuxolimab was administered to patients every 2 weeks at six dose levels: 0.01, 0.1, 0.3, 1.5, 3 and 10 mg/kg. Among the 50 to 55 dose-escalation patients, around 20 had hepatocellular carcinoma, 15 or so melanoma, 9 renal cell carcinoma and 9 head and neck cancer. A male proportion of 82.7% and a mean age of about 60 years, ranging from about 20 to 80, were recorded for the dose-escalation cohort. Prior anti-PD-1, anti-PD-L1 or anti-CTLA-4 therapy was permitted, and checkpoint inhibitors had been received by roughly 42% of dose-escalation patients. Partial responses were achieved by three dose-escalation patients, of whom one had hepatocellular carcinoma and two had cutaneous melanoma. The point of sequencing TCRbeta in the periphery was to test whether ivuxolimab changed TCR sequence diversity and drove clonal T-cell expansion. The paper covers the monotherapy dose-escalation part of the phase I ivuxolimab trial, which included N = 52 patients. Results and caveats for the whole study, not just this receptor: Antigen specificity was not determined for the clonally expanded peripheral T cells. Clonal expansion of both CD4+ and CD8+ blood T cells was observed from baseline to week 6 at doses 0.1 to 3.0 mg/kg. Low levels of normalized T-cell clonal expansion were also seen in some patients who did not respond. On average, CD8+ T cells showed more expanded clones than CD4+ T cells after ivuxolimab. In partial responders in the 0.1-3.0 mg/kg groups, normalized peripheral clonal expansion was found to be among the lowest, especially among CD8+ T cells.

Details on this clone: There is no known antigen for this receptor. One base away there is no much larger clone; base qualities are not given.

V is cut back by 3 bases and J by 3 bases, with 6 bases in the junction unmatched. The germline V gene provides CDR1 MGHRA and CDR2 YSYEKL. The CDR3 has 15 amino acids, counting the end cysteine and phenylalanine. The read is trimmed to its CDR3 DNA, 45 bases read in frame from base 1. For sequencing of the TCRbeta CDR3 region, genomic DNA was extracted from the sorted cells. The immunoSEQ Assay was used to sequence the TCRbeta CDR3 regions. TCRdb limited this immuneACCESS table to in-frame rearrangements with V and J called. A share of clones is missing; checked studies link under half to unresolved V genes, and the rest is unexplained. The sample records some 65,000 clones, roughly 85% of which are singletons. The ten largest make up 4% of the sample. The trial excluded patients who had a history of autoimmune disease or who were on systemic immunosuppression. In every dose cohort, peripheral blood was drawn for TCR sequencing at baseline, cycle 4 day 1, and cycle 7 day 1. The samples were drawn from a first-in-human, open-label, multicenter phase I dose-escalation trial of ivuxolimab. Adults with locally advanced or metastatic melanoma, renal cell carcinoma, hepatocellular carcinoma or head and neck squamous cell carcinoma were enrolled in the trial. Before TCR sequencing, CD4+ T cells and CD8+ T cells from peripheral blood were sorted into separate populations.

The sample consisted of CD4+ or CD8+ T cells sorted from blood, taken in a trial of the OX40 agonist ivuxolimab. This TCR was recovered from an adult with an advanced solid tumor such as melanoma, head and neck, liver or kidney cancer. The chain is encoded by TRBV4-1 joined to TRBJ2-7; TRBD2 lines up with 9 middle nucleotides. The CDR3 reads CASSHLAGDFYEQYF. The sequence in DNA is TGCGCCAGCAGCCATTTAGCGGGGGACTTCTACGAGCAGTACTTC.